This passage covers 30 T cell receptor beta chains from one sample sequenced in a study of brain metastases from non-small cell lung cancer. Sequenced by immunoSEQ multiplex PCR; TCRdb stores in-frame clones only, minus some. The table shows 3,500 to 4,500 clones, with less than 90% occurring only once. The sequenced material came from primary lung tumor tissue. The receptors were gathered from a donor at least 40 years old with non-small cell lung cancer.

The CDR3 sequence is CASSWTGRDYGYTF. The CDR3 nucleotides are TGTGCCAGCAGCTGGACAGGGAGAGACTATGGCTACACCTTC. V is TRBV6-5 and J is TRBJ1-2; TRBD1 matches at 8 bases. The germline CDR1 and CDR2 sequences are MNHEY and SVGAGI. After removal of 6 bases from V and 3 bases from J, the junction contained 6 bases not matched to a gene. The CDR3 is 14 amino acids.

Comments on this clone: One end of the junction fails to match germline, which may point to a read error. The chain carries TRBV7-9 and TRBJ2-5; the D is unclear. Germline CDR1 reads SEHNR; CDR2 reads FQNEAQ (reference sequence). This CDR3 is 10 amino acids long. Here the CDR3 reads CASSLIGRDF. CDR3 DNA: TGTGCCAGCAGCTTAATAGGCCGTGACTTC.

In the case of this clone: Compared with germline, one end of the junction differs, possibly owing to a read error. This specimen includes other DNA sequences encoding the same CDR3. The chain links TRBV3-1 (or the pseudogene TRBV3-2) to TRBJ2-7; D could derive from TRBD1 or TRBD2 (5 bases each). CDR3 length: 15 amino acids. The V gene's germline CDR1 is LGHDT and CDR2 YNNKEL (reference sequence). The CDR3 reads CASSQVGTTSYEQYF. CDR3 nucleotide sequence: TGTGCCAGTAGCCAAGTGGGGACCACCTCCTACGAGCAGTACTTC.

V usage is TRBV19 and J usage is TRBJ2-7; TRBD1 might be the D (5 bases). The CDR3 is made up of 14 amino acids. The V end was cut by 5 bases, the J end by 0 bases, with 11 bases between. CDR1 is LNHDA and CDR2 is SQIVND in the germline V gene (reference sequence). As DNA, the CDR3 is TGTGCCAGTAGTGGTAGGACAACCTCCTACGAGCAGTACTTC. This encodes CASSGRTTSYEQYF.

This clone was seen more than once but under ten times. The chain joins TRBV6-5 to TRBJ1-5, with 7 bases lining up with TRBD1. CDR1 MNHEY and CDR2 SVGAGI come from the germline V gene. The CDR3 spans 13 residues. The J segment lost 3 bases and the V segment lost 7 bases, leaving 3 bases of the junction unmatched. CDR3 loop: CASKGQLNQPQHF. In nucleotides, the CDR3 is TGTGCCAGCAAGGGACAGCTCAATCAGCCCCAGCATTTT.

V is TRBV15 and J is TRBJ1-1, with 7 bases identical to TRBD1. Germline V gene data show CDR1 as LNHNV and CDR2 as YYDKDF (reference sequence). The CDR3 covers 13 residues. V shed 5 bases, J shed 6 bases, and the junction held 6 bases outside the gene matches. As DNA, the CDR3 is TGTGCCACCAGCGGGGGACAGCCATCTGAAGCTTTCTTT. It is translated as CATSGGQPSEAFF.

The chain carries TRBV12-3 or TRBV12-4 and TRBJ2-3; tentatively, D is TRBD2 (6 bases). The CDR3 covers 13 residues. Trimming cost V 6 bases and J 10 bases, with 17 bases left between them. The CDR3 loop reads CASSLTAGGAQYF. In nucleotides, the CDR3 is TGTGCCAGCAGCCTTACGGCAGGAGGGGCGCAGTATTTT.

The chain employs TRBV6-2 or TRBV6-3 and TRBJ2-1, with 7 bases matching TRBD1. The ends lost 2 bases at V and 9 bases at J; junction bases unmatched: 7. Germline V lookup: CDR1 MNHEY, CDR2 SVGEGT. The CDR3 covers 14 residues. The CDR3: CASSYVTGSVEQFF. The CDR3 nucleotides are TGTGCCAGCAGTTACGTGACAGGGAGCGTTGAGCAGTTCTTC.

The chain is built from TRBV6-1 and TRBJ2-4; D tentatively fits TRBD1 or TRBD2 (7 bases each). This CDR3 is 16 amino acids long. Deletions cut 3 bases from V and 7 bases from J, with 19 bases between. Germline lookup yields CDR1 MNHNS and CDR2 SASEGT. CDR3 in DNA: TGTGCCAGCAGTGATAGGGCCCAGGGGGGGAGGAACATTCAGTACTTC. Amino acid sequence: CASSDRAQGGRNIQYF.

The chain recombines TRBV30 with TRBJ1-6, with D uncertain. Germline-derived CDR1 and CDR2 are GTSNPN and SVGIG (reference sequence). Between the trimmed V and J ends, which lost 0 bases and 6 bases, there was a span of 6 bases. This CDR3 comprises 13 residues. The DNA for the CDR3 is TGTGCCTGGAGTGTTCACGTTAATTCACCCCTCCACTTT. Translation gives CAWSVHVNSPLHF.

CDR3 nucleotide sequence: TGTGCCAGCAGCCTAGGACAGGGAAGAGAGACCCAGTACTTC. Translated: CASSLGQGRETQYF. This chain links TRBV6-5 with TRBJ2-5; 8 bases map to TRBD1. V gave up 6 bases and J gave up 4 bases; unmatched junction bases: 7. CDR3 length: 14 amino acids. CDR1 is MNHEY, CDR2 SVGAGI, per germline.

The V gene is TRBV6-5, the J gene TRBJ1-5, with D perhaps TRBD1 (5 bases). This CDR3 spans 14 amino acids. The germline V gene encodes CDR1 MNHEY and CDR2 SVGAGI. Trimming left V 10 bases short and J 1 base short, with 14 bases between. As DNA, the CDR3 is TGTGCCACCCACTACGGGGACAGCAATCAGCCCCAGCATTTT. Protein product: CATHYGDSNQPQHF.

CDR3 sequence: CSASEQGYSYGYTF. CDR3 DNA: TGCAGTGCTAGTGAGCAGGGATATAGCTATGGCTACACCTTC. V and J are TRBV20-1 and TRBJ1-2; the D gene is possibly TRBD1 (5 bases). In germline, CDR1 is DFQATT, CDR2 SNEGSKA (reference sequence). The CDR3 covers 14 residues. The V and J ends lost 3 bases and 4 bases respectively, with 15 bases between them.

The chain carries TRBV20-1 and TRBJ1-1, with D hard to call. The germline V gene encodes CDR1 DFQATT and CDR2 SNEGSKA (reference sequence). V was pared by 6 bases and J by 6 bases, with 8 bases between. This CDR3 comprises 10 residues. The CDR3 DNA reads as TGCAGTGCAGGGATCCCTGAAGCTTTCTTT. Residues: CSAGIPEAFF.

V is TRBV30 and J is TRBJ2-1; no definite D call. Trimming took off 4 bases at V and 10 bases at J, with 11 bases between the two ends. The CDR3 is made up of 11 amino acids. Germline lookup yields CDR1 GTSNPN and CDR2 SVGIG (reference sequence). The CDR3 sequence: CAWTAPGEQFF. Here the CDR3 DNA reads TGTGCCTGGACTGCTCCCGGGGAGCAGTTCTTC.

This clone has just one count. The V and J genes are TRBV6-5 and TRBJ1-3; perhaps TRBD1 as D (6 bases). The germline gives CDR1 MNHEY, CDR2 SVGAGI. The CDR3 has 15 residues. V gave up 7 bases and J gave up 3 bases, with 16 bases separating them. The CDR3: CASKTSAGDGNTIYF. CDR3 in DNA: TGTGCCAGCAAAACTAGCGCAGGGGATGGAAACACCATATATTTT.

This clone was detected a few times. Other DNA sequences from this sample encode an identical CDR3 as well. The V gene is TRBV5-6, the J gene TRBJ2-7; 9 nucleotides agree with TRBD2. Germline V gene sequence: CDR1 SGHDT, CDR2 YYEEEE. CDR3 length: 14 residues. The trim removed 2 bases at V and 7 bases at J, leaving 7 bases unmatched. The chain's CDR3 is CASSLGSGGREQYF. CDR3 coding DNA: TGTGCCAGCAGCTTAGGGAGCGGGGGGAGGGAGCAGTACTTC.

V usage is TRBV6-1 and J usage is TRBJ1-1, with 10 nucleotides matching TRBD1. The CDR3 totals 14 residues. The trim removed 3 bases at V and 9 bases at J, leaving 7 bases unmatched. CDR1 and CDR2 from the germline V gene are MNHNS and SASEGT. CDR3 residues: CASSEGQGSAKAFF. The CDR3 region has the DNA TGTGCCAGCAGTGAGGGACAGGGGTCTGCTAAAGCTTTCTTT.

J is TRBJ1-6 and V is TRBV3-1 (or the pseudogene TRBV3-2); D is possibly TRBD1 (6 bases). V was cut by 2 bases and J by 5 bases, with 19 bases left in between. The CDR3 loop spans 18 amino acids. CDR1 and CDR2 from the germline V gene are LGHDT and YNNKEL (reference sequence). CDR3: CASSQKAPDSLHNSPLHF. CDR3 nucleotide sequence: TGTGCCAGCAGCCAAAAGGCCCCGGACAGCCTTCATAATTCACCCCTCCACTTT.

The chain joins TRBV7-8 to TRBJ2-3; D is ambiguous. Germline CDR1 and CDR2: SGHVS and FQNEAQ. This CDR3 comprises 12 residues. V was cut by 1 base and J by 7 bases, with 6 bases left in between. The CDR3 sequence: CASSLVPNTQYF. In nucleotides, the CDR3 is TGTGCCAGCAGCTTAGTTCCGAATACGCAGTATTTT.

V gene TRBV5-5 combines with J gene TRBJ1-2, with TRBD1 identical over 7 bases. J lost 6 bases, V lost 4 bases, and 6 bases had no gene match. CDR1 is SGHKS and CDR2 is YYEKEE in the germline V gene (reference sequence). There are 13 residues in the CDR3. The CDR3 bases are TGTGCCAGCAGCCCGACAGGGTACAATGGCTACACCTTC. This codes for CASSPTGYNGYTF.

CDR3 nucleotide sequence: TGTGCCAGCAGCTTTCGGACAGGGAGCTCCTACGAGCAGTACTTC. This encodes CASSFRTGSSYEQYF. V usage is TRBV7-2 and J usage is TRBJ2-7; 8 nucleotides match TRBD1. CDR1 and CDR2 (germline): SGHTA, FQGNSA. The CDR3 totals 15 residues. Trimming took 3 bases from V and 0 from J; bases not matched to a gene: 4.

This chain uses TRBV6-5 with TRBJ1-2, with D unresolved. Germline V gene sequence: CDR1 MNHEY, CDR2 SVGAGI. The germline V and J ends were trimmed by 0 bases and 6 bases, with 17 bases remaining between them. The CDR3 contains 16 residues. CDR3 sequence: CASSYSSGGGVHGYTF. The CDR3, as DNA: TGTGCCAGCAGTTACTCGAGCGGAGGAGGAGTCCATGGCTACACCTTC.

This clone has just one count. The chain has TRBV4-1 and TRBJ1-5; D remains unclear. V was trimmed by 1 base and J by 7 bases, leaving 11 bases between them. The CDR3 is 14 residues long. The germline V gene has CDR1 MGHRA and CDR2 YSYEKL. This CDR3 reads CASSQGGEGQPQHF. In DNA form, the CDR3 reads TGCGCCAGCAGCCAAGGCGGGGAAGGCCAGCCCCAGCATTTT.

The chain is built from TRBV29-1 and TRBJ2-5; weak D call: TRBD1 (6 bases). CDR1 SQVTM and CDR2 ANQGSEA come from the germline V gene. Trimming left V 7 bases short and J 4 bases short, with 16 bases between. CDR3 length: 13 amino acids. The CDR3 nucleotides are TGCAGCGCTTCAGGGGAGAGCGGAGAGACCCAGTACTTC. This translates into CSASGESGETQYF.

The chain joins TRBV10-2 to TRBJ2-5, with D perhaps TRBD2 (6 bases). The V and J ends lost 4 bases and 4 bases respectively, with 7 bases between them. Germline V CDR1 and CDR2: WSHSY, SAAADI. The CDR3 loop spans 12 amino acids. CDR3 nucleotide sequence: TGCGCCAGCAGTGTGGGGGGAGAGACCCAGTACTTC. It codes for CASSVGGETQYF.

The chain carries TRBV18 and TRBJ2-7, with a tentative D call TRBD1 (6 bases). Germline values: CDR1 KGHSH, CDR2 LQKENI. The CDR3 contains 14 residues. V lost 6 bases and J 7 bases, leaving 19 bases between the germline ends. DNA for the CDR3: TGTGCCAGCTCCCTTCACAGGGATTCGGATGAGCAGTACTTC. Residues: CASSLHRDSDEQYF.

The V and J genes are TRBV2 and TRBJ2-1; no definite D call. The CDR3 is made up of 11 amino acids. Trimming removed 5 bases from V and 4 bases from J, with 3 bases in between. Per germline, CDR1 SNHLY and CDR2 FYNNEI. The DNA of the CDR3 is TGTGCCAGCAGTCCGTACAATGAGCAGTTCTTC. It encodes CASSPYNEQFF.

J is TRBJ2-7 and V is TRBV6-5, with D hard to call. The CDR3 contains 11 residues. CDR1 and CDR2 from the germline V gene are MNHEY and SVGAGI. V shed 6 bases and J shed 3 bases, with 6 bases lying between them. This CDR3 is CASRDGYEQYF. The CDR3 DNA is TGTGCCAGCAGGGACGGCTACGAGCAGTACTTC.

The genes are TRBV13 and TRBJ1-1; no reliable D call. The V and J ends lost 2 bases and 5 bases respectively, with 6 bases between them. The CDR3 is made up of 12 amino acids. The V gene's germline CDR1 is PRHDT and CDR2 FYEKMQ (reference sequence). For the CDR3, the DNA is TGTGCCAGCAGCTTAAGAGGGACTGAAGCTTTCTTT. Translated: CASSLRGTEAFF. Looking up the rest from reference TRBV13 and TRBJ1-1 gives the full variable domain: AAGVIQSPRHLIKEKRETATLKCYPIPRHDTVYWYQQGPGQDPQFLISFYEKMQSDKGSIPDRFSAQQFSDYHSELNMSSLELGDSALYFCASSLRGTEAFFGQGTRLTVV.